The rows below give T cell receptor beta chains drawn from one sample of a study of neoadjuvant anti-PD-1 for oral cavity cancer. Data came from immunoSEQ multiplex PCR; TCRdb stores just in-frame clones and leaves some out. Here the sample spans about 13,000 clones, around 70% being singletons. The sequences come from PBMCs, collected after nivolumab (anti-PD-1) treatment. All receptors come from a person aged 35-79 years with oral cavity squamous cell carcinoma. The CDR3 runs from the conserved cysteine through the conserved F or W. The order of the fields is D gene, V gene, CDR3 protein. A D gene is named only where the DNA matches it firmly.

>TRBD1|TRBV11-2
CASTPGQDSGVSNQPQHF
>NA|TRBV10-2
CASSDSGASTDTQYF
>TRBD1|TRBV19
CASRQQGAGQPQHF
>TRBD1|TRBV5-1
CASSLVSGQGWTEAFF
>NA|TRBV28
CASSGPARLGQYF
>NA|TRBV6-4
CASSQLLNTEAFF
>TRBD2|TRBV6-1
CASSERGLAGVTDTQYF
>NA|TRBV6-6
CASSLDGNYGYTF
>NA|TRBV2
CASSGVLSTDTQYF
>NA|TRBV7-8
CASSLSDTEAFF
>TRBD1|TRBV6-6
CASSYPQGGNTEAFF
>TRBD1|TRBV19
CASSEGQDPNEQFF
>TRBD1|TRBV19
CASRDRGSGGETQYF
>NA|TRBV9
CASSVDRWNTEAFF
>TRBD2|TRBV29-1
CSVGQGLAGGVPYEQYF
>TRBD1|TRBV29-1
CSVAQGAGNTEAFF
>NA|TRBV30
CAWSDSSVVSTEAFF
>TRBD1|TRBV5-1
CASSLGPTGFGNTIYF
>TRBD2|TRBV30
CAWSARLAGVPDTQYF
>NA|TRBV28
CASSPGLTYEQYF
>NA|TRBV7-6
CASSLGGAPNTGELFF
>TRBD1|TRBV7-2
CASSSGQGWNEQYF
>TRBD2|TRBV9
CASSETTGLAGGGGETQYF
>NA|TRBV6-1
CASSGQSSYNEQFF
>NA|TRBV9
CASRVSNTGELFF
>TRBD1|TRBV6-5
CASTRTGNTEAFF
>NA|TRBV5-4
CASASVYNEQFF
>TRBD1|TRBV5-4
CASTETGVDNEQFF
>TRBD1|TRBV10-3
CAISFGTGIYEQYF
>TRBD1|TRBV18
CASSEGQAGQPQHF
>TRBD2|TRBV10-3
CAISEVVAGANTGELFF
>TRBD2|TRBV6-1
CASRLAGPYEQYF
>NA|TRBV5-5
CASILGAAAFGEQYF
>NA|TRBV6-5
CASSYSRGRTDTQYF
>NA|TRBV6-1
CASRKDSVNEKLFF
>TRBD1|TRBV19
CATRDRGLLYGYTF
>TRBD2|TRBV19
CASSELAGGDNEQFF
>TRBD1|TRBV7-2
CASSHPNRGYNEQFF
>NA|TRBV11-2
CASSRYLRGASTDTQYF
>TRBD2|TRBV7-9
CASSSGGTYEQYF
>TRBD1|TRBV19
CASSSGTETYYSGNTIYF
>NA|TRBV11-3
CASSPRALGASYEQYF
>NA|TRBV15
CATSRDRPSRQETQYF
>TRBD2|TRBV7-2
CASSLVTSGGLYNEQFF
>NA|TRBV5-4
CASSLGQALPSGQYF
>NA|TRBV20-1
CSASETHEQYF
>NA|TRBV6-6
CASSYSRLRGTGELFF
>TRBD2|TRBV6-1
CASSEGLAAEQYF